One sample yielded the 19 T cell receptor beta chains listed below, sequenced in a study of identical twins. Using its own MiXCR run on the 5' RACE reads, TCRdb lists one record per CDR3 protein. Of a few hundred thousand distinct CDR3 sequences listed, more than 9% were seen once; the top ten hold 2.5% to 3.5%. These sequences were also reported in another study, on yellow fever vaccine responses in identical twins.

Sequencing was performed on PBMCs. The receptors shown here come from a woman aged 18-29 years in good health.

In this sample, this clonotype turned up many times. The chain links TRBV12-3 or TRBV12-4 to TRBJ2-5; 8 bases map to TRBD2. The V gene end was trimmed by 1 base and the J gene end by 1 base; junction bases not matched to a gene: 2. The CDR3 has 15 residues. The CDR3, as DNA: TGTGCCAGCAGTTTAGAAGGGACTAGCCAAGAGACCCAGTACTTC. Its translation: CASSLEGTSQETQYF.

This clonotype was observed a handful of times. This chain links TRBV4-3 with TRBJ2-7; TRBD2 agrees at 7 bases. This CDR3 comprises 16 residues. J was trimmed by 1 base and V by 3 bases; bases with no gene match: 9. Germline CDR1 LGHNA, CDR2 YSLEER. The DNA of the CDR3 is TGCGCCAGCAGCCACTTCAAAGCGGGAAGGTCCTACGAGCAGTACTTC. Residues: CASSHFKAGRSYEQYF.

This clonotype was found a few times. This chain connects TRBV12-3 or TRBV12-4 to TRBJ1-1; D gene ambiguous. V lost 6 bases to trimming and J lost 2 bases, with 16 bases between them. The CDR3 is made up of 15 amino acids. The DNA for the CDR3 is TGTGCCAGCAGCCCGAATAGATTGAGAAACACTGAAGCTTTCTTT. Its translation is CASSPNRLRNTEAFF.

This CDR3 is CASWRASQGGELFF. The CDR3 bases are TGTGCCAGCTGGCGGGCTTCCCAAGGTGGGGAGCTGTTTTTT. The chain couples TRBV6-1 to TRBJ2-2; TRBD2 is a possible D gene (5 bases). Per germline, CDR1 MNHNS and CDR2 SASEGT. Trimming stripped 8 bases from V and 8 bases from J, with 18 bases between. This CDR3 has 14 residues.

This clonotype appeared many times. This CDR3 reads CASSYSPDRAETQYF. The CDR3 bases are TGTGCCAGCAGTTACAGCCCCGACAGGGCGGAGACCCAGTACTTC. This chain links TRBV6-2 or TRBV6-3 with TRBJ2-5; 7 nucleotides line up with TRBD1. Per the germline V gene, CDR1 is MNHEY and CDR2 is SVGEGT. The CDR3 totals 15 residues. V was clipped by 2 bases and J by 5 bases; unmatched bases: 8.

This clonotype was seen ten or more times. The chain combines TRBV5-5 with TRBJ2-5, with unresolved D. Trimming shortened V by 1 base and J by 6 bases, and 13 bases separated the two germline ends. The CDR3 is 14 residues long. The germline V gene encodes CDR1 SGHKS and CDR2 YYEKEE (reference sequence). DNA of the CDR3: TGTGCCAGCAGCTTGTACGCGCGTGAGAAGACCCAGTACTTC. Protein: CASSLYAREKTQYF.

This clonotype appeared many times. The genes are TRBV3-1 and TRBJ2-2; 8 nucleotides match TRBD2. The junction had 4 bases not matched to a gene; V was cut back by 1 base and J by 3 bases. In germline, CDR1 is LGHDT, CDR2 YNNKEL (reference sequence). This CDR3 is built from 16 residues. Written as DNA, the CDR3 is TGTGCCAGCAGCCAAGGGGCGGGAGGAGACACCGGGGAGCTGTTTTTT. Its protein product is CASSQGAGGDTGELFF.

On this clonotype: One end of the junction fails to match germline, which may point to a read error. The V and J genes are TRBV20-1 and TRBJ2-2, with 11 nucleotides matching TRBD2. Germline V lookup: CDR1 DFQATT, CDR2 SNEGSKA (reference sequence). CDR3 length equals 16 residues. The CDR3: CCARAGTSGGTGELFF. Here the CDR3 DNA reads TGCTGTGCTAGAGCCGGGACTAGCGGAGGCACCGGGGAGCTGTTTTTT.

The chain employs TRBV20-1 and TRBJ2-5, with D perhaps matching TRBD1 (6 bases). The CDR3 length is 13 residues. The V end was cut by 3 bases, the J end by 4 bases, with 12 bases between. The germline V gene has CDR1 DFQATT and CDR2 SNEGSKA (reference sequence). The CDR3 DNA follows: TGCAGTGCTAGCTGGGGGCTTGGAGAGACCCAGTACTTC. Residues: CSASWGLGETQYF.

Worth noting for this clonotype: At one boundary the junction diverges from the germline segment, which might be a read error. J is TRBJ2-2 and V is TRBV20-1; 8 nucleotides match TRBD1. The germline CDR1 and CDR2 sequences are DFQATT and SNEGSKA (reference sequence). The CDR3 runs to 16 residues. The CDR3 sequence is CCARDLTGENTGELFF. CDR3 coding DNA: TGCTGTGCTAGAGACTTGACAGGGGAGAACACCGGGGAGCTGTTTTTT.

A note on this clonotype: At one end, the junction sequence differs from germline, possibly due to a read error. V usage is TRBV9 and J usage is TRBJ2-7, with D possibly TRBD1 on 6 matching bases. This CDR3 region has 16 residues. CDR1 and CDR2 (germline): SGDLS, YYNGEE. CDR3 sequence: CTSSVGDISPPYEQYF. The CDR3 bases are TGTACCAGCAGCGTGGGGGACATTTCCCCTCCTTACGAGCAGTACTTC.

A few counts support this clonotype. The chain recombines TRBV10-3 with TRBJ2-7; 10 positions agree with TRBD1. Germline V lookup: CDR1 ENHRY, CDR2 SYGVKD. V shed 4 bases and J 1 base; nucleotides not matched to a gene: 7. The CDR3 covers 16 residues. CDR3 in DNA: TGTGCCATCAGTGCCGCAGACAGGGGGCTTTCCTACGAGCAGTACTTC. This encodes CAISAADRGLSYEQYF.

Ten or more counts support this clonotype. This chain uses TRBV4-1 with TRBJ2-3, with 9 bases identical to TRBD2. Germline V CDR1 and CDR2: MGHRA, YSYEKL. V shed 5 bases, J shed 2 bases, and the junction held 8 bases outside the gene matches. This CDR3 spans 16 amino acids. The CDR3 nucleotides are TGCGCCAGCAGCTCCAGGGCGGGAGGGCACACAGATACGCAGTATTTT. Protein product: CASSSRAGGHTDTQYF.

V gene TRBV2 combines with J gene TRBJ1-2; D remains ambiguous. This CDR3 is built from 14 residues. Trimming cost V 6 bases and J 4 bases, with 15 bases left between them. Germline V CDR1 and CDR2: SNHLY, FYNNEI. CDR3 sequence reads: CASRDRIPGYGYTF. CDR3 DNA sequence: TGTGCCAGCAGAGACCGGATTCCGGGCTATGGCTACACCTTC.

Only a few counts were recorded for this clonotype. CDR3 nucleotides: TGCGCCAGCAGCTTGGCCCGATCAGGGGGTGAGCAGTACTTC. Translated: CASSLARSGGEQYF. The J gene is TRBJ2-7, the V gene TRBV5-1; TRBD1 agrees at 7 bases. This CDR3 comprises 14 residues. Per the germline V gene, CDR1 is SGHRS and CDR2 is YFSETQ. The J segment lost 7 bases and the V segment lost 0 bases, leaving 7 bases of the junction unmatched.

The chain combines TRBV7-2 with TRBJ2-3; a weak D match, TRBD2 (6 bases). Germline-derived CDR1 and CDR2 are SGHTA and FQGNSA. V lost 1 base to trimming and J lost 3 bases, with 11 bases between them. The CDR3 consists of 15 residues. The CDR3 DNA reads TGTGCCAGCAGCTTAGGGAGGGTTCGAACAGATACGCAGTATTTT. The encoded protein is CASSLGRVRTDTQYF.

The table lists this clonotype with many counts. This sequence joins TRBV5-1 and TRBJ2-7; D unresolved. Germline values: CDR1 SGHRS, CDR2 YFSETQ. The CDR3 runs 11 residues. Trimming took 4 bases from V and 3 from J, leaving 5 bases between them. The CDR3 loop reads CASSEDYEQYF. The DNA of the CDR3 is TGCGCCAGCAGCGAAGACTACGAGCAGTACTTC.

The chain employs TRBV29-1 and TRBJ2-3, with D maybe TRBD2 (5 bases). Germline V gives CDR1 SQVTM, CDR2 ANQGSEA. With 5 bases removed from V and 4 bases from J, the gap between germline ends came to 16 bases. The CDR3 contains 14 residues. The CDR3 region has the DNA TGCAGCGTTTGGGTTCTAGCCGACCCAGATACGCAGTATTTT. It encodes CSVWVLADPDTQYF.

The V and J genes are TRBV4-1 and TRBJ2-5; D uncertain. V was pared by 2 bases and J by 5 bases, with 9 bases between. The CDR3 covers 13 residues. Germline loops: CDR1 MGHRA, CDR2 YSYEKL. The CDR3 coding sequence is TGCGCCAGCAGCCAAACTCTCAGGGAGACCCAGTACTTC. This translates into CASSQTLRETQYF.